The 26 T cell receptor beta chains in this list originate from one sample, sequenced in a study of control samples from healthy donors and cancer patients. TCRdb keeps only in-frame clones here, not all; method: immunoSEQ multiplex PCR. The table has roughly 100,000 clones, around four fifths seen once. Material: blood. These receptors were collected from a woman aged 45-65 years in good health.

V usage is TRBV7-2 and J usage is TRBJ1-4, with TRBD1 matching 10 bases. The V and J ends lost 4 bases and 8 bases, in that order; junction bases with no gene match: 13. This CDR3 comprises 17 residues. Germline lookup yields CDR1 SGHTA and CDR2 FQGNSA. The CDR3 sequence is CASSSIKFGTGVEKLFF. In DNA form, the CDR3 reads TGTGCCAGCAGCTCAATTAAATTCGGGACAGGGGTAGAAAAACTGTTTTTT.

V and J are TRBV19 and TRBJ2-6; no clear D gene. The germline gives CDR1 LNHDA, CDR2 SQIVND (reference sequence). Trimming took off 5 bases at V and 0 bases at J, with 8 bases between the two ends. This CDR3 comprises 15 residues. DNA for the CDR3: TGTGCCAGTAGTGAACCTCCCTCTGGGGCCAACGTCCTGACTTTC. Its protein is CASSEPPSGANVLTF.

J is TRBJ1-6 and V is TRBV19; D remains ambiguous. This CDR3 has 12 residues. The germline V gene has CDR1 LNHDA and CDR2 SQIVND (reference sequence). Trimming took 9 bases from V and 11 from J, leaving 14 bases between them. CDR3 protein: CASGGRDTPLHF. CDR3 sequence (DNA): TGTGCCAGCGGTGGGAGGGATACACCCCTCCACTTT.

The rearrangement uses TRBV23-1 and TRBJ2-5; 11 positions match TRBD2. TRBV23-1 is treated as an ORF (open reading frame) with a function not yet certain. The ends lost 2 bases at V and 0 bases at J; junction bases unmatched: 5. This CDR3 is 17 amino acids long. Written as DNA, the CDR3 is TGCGCCAGCAGTCAACCTCGACTAGCGGGGCACCAAGAGACCCAGTACTTC. Translating gives CASSQPRLAGHQETQYF.

This chain connects TRBV5-4 to TRBJ2-5; the D gene is possibly TRBD2 (6 bases). The CDR3 has 13 amino acids. Germline-derived CDR1 and CDR2 are SGHNT and YYREEE (reference sequence). Trimming pared 1 base from V and 4 bases from J, leaving 8 bases between. CDR3 bases: TGTGCCAGCAGCTTGATCGGGGGAGAGACCCAGTACTTC. Its translation is CASSLIGGETQYF. The entire variable domain, with the rest obtained from reference TRBV5-4 and TRBJ2-5, is as follows: ETGVTQSPTHLIKTRGQQVTLRCSSQSGHNTVSWYQQALGQGPQFIFQYYREEENGRGNFPPRFSGLQFPNYSSELNVNALELDDSALYLCASSLIGGETQYFGPGTRLLVL.

The V and J genes are TRBV15 and TRBJ1-1; D is perhaps TRBD1 (6 bases). The V end was cut by 5 bases, the J end by 3 bases, with 13 bases between. This CDR3 is 14 amino acids long. Germline CDR1 is LNHNV and CDR2 is YYDKDF (reference sequence). The CDR3 sequence: CATSRWEGDTEAFF. The DNA of the CDR3 is TGTGCCACCAGCCGCTGGGAGGGGGACACTGAAGCTTTCTTT. The entire variable domain, with the rest obtained from reference TRBV15 and TRBJ1-1, is as follows: DAMVIQNPRYQVTQFGKPVTLSCSQTLNHNVMYWYQQKSSQAPKLLFHYYDKDFNNEADTPDNFQSRRPNTSFCFLDIRSPGLGDTAMYLCATSRWEGDTEAFFGQGTRLTVV.

The V gene is TRBV10-3, the J gene TRBJ1-5, with no clear D. Germline V lookup: CDR1 ENHRY, CDR2 SYGVKD. This CDR3 region has 15 residues. V was cut by 2 bases and J by 7 bases, with 15 bases left in between. CDR3 in DNA: TGTGCCATCAGTGAGGCCATTGACGGAGGGCAGCCCCAGCATTTT. Residues: CAISEAIDGGQPQHF.

The V gene is TRBV4-3, the J gene TRBJ2-7, with D tentatively TRBD1 or TRBD2 (5 bases each). Trimming stripped 1 base from V and 2 bases from J, with 9 bases between. This CDR3 spans 14 amino acids. Germline-derived CDR1 and CDR2 are LGHNA and YSLEER. In DNA, the CDR3 is TGCGCCAGCAGCCAAGGGGACGGTACCTACGAGCAGTACTTC. Translating it yields CASSQGDGTYEQYF.

V and J are TRBV5-6 and TRBJ2-7; D ambiguous. The CDR3 loop spans 11 amino acids. Deletions cut 0 bases from V and 8 bases from J, with 6 bases between. Per the germline V gene, CDR1 is SGHDT and CDR2 is YYEEEE. As DNA, the CDR3 is TGTGCCAGCAGCTTGGGTGAACAGCAGTACTTC. Translating it yields CASSLGEQQYF.

The CDR3: CASSSPRRGKTQYF. The CDR3 nucleotides read TGTGCCAGCAGCTCCCCGCGCAGGGGGAAGACCCAGTACTTC. The V and J genes are TRBV7-6 and TRBJ2-5; TRBD1 matches at 7 bases. This CDR3 contains 14 residues. Germline CDR1 reads SGHVS; CDR2 reads FNYEAQ. V was clipped by 4 bases and J by 6 bases; unmatched bases: 8.

The chain recombines TRBV19 with TRBJ1-5, with 8 bases that match TRBD1. CDR3 length: 14 residues. V lost 6 bases to trimming and J lost 6 bases; unmatched junction nucleotides: 7. From germline, CDR1 is LNHDA and CDR2 SQIVND (reference sequence). The CDR3 spells CASRQTGEGQPQHF. The DNA for the CDR3 is TGTGCCAGTAGACAGACAGGGGAAGGTCAGCCCCAGCATTTT.

This chain links TRBV2 with TRBJ1-1; D is uncertain. Trimming cost V 3 bases and J 1 base, with 9 bases left between them. Germline V gives CDR1 SNHLY, CDR2 FYNNEI. The CDR3 contains 14 residues. CDR3 DNA sequence: TGTGCCAGCAGTGATGCCGCGGCGAACACTGAAGCTTTCTTT. It encodes CASSDAAANTEAFF.

The chain uses TRBV7-3 and TRBJ1-1; maybe TRBD1 (5 bases). CDR1 is SGHTA and CDR2 is FQGTGA in the germline V gene. The CDR3 length is 13 residues. V lost 5 bases and J 3 bases, leaving 10 bases between the germline ends. The CDR3, as DNA: TGTGCCAGCAGCCGTTCAGGGTACACTGAAGCTTTCTTT. Protein product: CASSRSGYTEAFF.

The J gene is TRBJ2-7, the V gene TRBV21-1; the table assigns TRBD2, which was not confirmed against the DNA. TRBV21-1 is deemed a pseudogene. This CDR3 has 17 amino acids. The CDR3 nucleotides read TGTGCCAGCAGGACAAGAGGGTACACCTTGCACTACTACGAGCAGTACTTC. Translated, it gives CASRTRGYTLHYYEQYF.

V usage is TRBV6-6 and J usage is TRBJ2-7; 8 bases are a match to TRBD2. The germline V gene encodes CDR1 MNHNY and CDR2 SVGAGI (reference sequence). Germline trimming cut 6 bases from V and 3 bases from J; bases unmatched to any gene: 7. The CDR3 covers 14 residues. The CDR3 region is CASRNSGNDYEQYF. The CDR3 nucleotides are TGTGCCAGCAGAAATAGCGGGAACGACTACGAGCAGTACTTC.

This clone was counted once. The CDR3 loop is CASSLSSQRGEQFF. The CDR3, as DNA: TGTGCCAGCAGCTTGTCTAGTCAGAGGGGTGAGCAGTTCTTC. The J gene is TRBJ2-1, the V gene TRBV5-4; TRBD1 or TRBD2 may be the D gene (5 bases each). Between the trimmed V and J ends, which lost 1 base and 9 bases, there was a span of 14 bases. Germline V lookup: CDR1 SGHNT, CDR2 YYREEE (reference sequence). The CDR3 is 14 amino acids. Full variable domain (missing parts from reference TRBV5-4 and TRBJ2-1): ETGVTQSPTHLIKTRGQQVTLRCSSQSGHNTVSWYQQALGQGPQFIFQYYREEENGRGNFPPRFSGLQFPNYSSELNVNALELDDSALYLCASSLSSQRGEQFFGPGTRLTVL.

This clone has just a few counts. Other DNA sequences in this sample translate to the same CDR3. V gene TRBV6-5 combines with J gene TRBJ2-1; D is undetermined. The CDR3 has 14 amino acids. V shed 6 bases and J shed 3 bases, with 12 bases lying between them. Germline V gives CDR1 MNHEY, CDR2 SVGAGI. As DNA, the CDR3 is TGTGCCAGCAGGGGGTTCGGTAACTACAATGAGCAGTTCTTC. It yields the protein CASRGFGNYNEQFF.

The chain joins TRBV11-3 to TRBJ2-1; possible D gene TRBD2, 5 bases. Trimming cost V 5 bases and J 8 bases, with 10 bases left between them. Germline V gene sequence: CDR1 SGHNT, CDR2 YENEEA. CDR3 length equals 12 residues. The CDR3 nucleotides read TGTGCCAGCAGCCCAACTAGTCATGAGCAGTTCTTC. It is translated as CASSPTSHEQFF.

The chain uses TRBV7-3 and TRBJ2-1; 9 bases align to TRBD2. CDR1 is SGHTA and CDR2 is FQGTGA in the germline V gene. The CDR3 runs to 15 residues. Trimming took 1 base from V and 4 from J; bases not matched to a gene: 2. CDR3 DNA sequence: TGTGCCAGCAGCTTAAATAGCGGGGGATACAATGAGCAGTTCTTC. Amino acid sequence: CASSLNSGGYNEQFF. Full variable domain (remainder filled in from reference TRBV7-3 and TRBJ2-1): GAGVSQTPSNKVTEKGKYVELRCDPISGHTALYWYRQSLGQGPEFLIYFQGTGAADDSGLPNDRFFAVRPEGSVSTLKIQRTERGDSAVYLCASSLNSGGYNEQFFGPGTRLTVL.

The chain is built from TRBV2 and TRBJ1-2, with a possible D match to TRBD1 (5 bases). Per germline, CDR1 SNHLY and CDR2 FYNNEI. This CDR3 comprises 15 residues. Trimming removed 8 bases at V and 2 bases at J, with 18 bases between. This CDR3 reads CASPRRGQGNYGYTF. As DNA, the CDR3 is TGTGCCAGCCCTCGAAGAGGTCAGGGAAACTATGGCTACACCTTC.

The genes are TRBV12-3 or TRBV12-4 and TRBJ1-5, with D unclear. The CDR3 is made up of 12 amino acids. V lost 3 bases, J lost 6 bases, and 6 bases lay in between. CDR3 in amino acids: CASSLQTQPQHF. The CDR3 DNA follows: TGTGCCAGCAGTTTGCAGACTCAGCCCCAGCATTTT.

The J gene is TRBJ1-5, the V gene TRBV19; D is perhaps TRBD1 (6 bases). The V and J ends lost 9 bases and 3 bases respectively, with 15 bases between them. The CDR3 runs 14 residues. Germline values: CDR1 LNHDA, CDR2 SQIVND (reference sequence). In nucleotides, the CDR3 is TGTGCCAGCCAGATCAGGGACAACAATCAGCCCCAGCATTTT. This encodes CASQIRDNNQPQHF. Full variable domain (remainder filled in from reference TRBV19 and TRBJ1-5): DGGITQSPKYLFRKEGQNVTLSCEQNLNHDAMYWYRQDPGQGLRLIYYSQIVNDFQKGDIAEGYSVSREKKESFPLTVTSAQKNPTAFYLCASQIRDNNQPQHFGDGTRLSIL.

The genes are TRBV9 and TRBJ2-1, with 9 nucleotides matching TRBD2. Germline V gene lookup returns CDR1 SGDLS and CDR2 YYNGEE. Trimming took 2 bases from V and 8 from J; bases not matched to a gene: 8. This CDR3 has 15 residues. CDR3 protein: CASSVLAGASDEQFF. CDR3 nucleotide sequence: TGTGCCAGCAGCGTCTTAGCGGGAGCTAGCGATGAGCAGTTCTTC.

V gene TRBV11-3 combines with J gene TRBJ1-3, with a tentative D call TRBD1 (6 bases). Germline V lookup: CDR1 SGHNT, CDR2 YENEEA. This CDR3 contains 13 residues. The V end lost 5 bases, the J end lost 4 bases, and 9 bases lay between the germline ends. In DNA, the CDR3 is TGTGCCAGCAGCGCAGGACAGGGAAACACCATATATTTT. It specifies CASSAGQGNTIYF. The full variable domain, completed using reference TRBV11-3 and TRBJ1-3, is EAGVVQSPRYKIIEKKQPVAFWCNPISGHNTLYWYLQNLGQGPELLIRYENEEAVDDSQLPKDRFSAERLKGVDSTLKIQPAELGDSAVYLCASSAGQGNTIYFGEGSWLTVV.

The CDR3 loop reads CATSRSLSANEQFF. In nucleotides, the CDR3 is TGTGCCACCAGCAGATCCCTGAGCGCCAATGAGCAGTTCTTC. The V gene is TRBV15, the J gene TRBJ2-1, with D unresolved. V was pared by 2 bases and J by 6 bases, with 11 bases between. CDR1 and CDR2 (germline): LNHNV, YYDKDF (reference sequence). The CDR3 covers 14 residues. Supplemented by reference TRBV15 and TRBJ2-1, the full variable domain reads DAMVIQNPRYQVTQFGKPVTLSCSQTLNHNVMYWYQQKSSQAPKLLFHYYDKDFNNEADTPDNFQSRRPNTSFCFLDIRSPGLGDTAMYLCATSRSLSANEQFFGPGTRLTVL.

This chain uses TRBV15 with TRBJ2-5; a possible D gene is TRBD2 (6 bases). Trimming left V 0 bases short and J 5 bases short, with 13 bases between. Germline V lookup: CDR1 LNHNV, CDR2 YYDKDF (reference sequence). The CDR3 is 15 residues long. The CDR3 is CATSREVRGVETQYF. As DNA, the CDR3 is TGTGCCACCAGCAGAGAGGTGCGGGGCGTGGAGACCCAGTACTTC.